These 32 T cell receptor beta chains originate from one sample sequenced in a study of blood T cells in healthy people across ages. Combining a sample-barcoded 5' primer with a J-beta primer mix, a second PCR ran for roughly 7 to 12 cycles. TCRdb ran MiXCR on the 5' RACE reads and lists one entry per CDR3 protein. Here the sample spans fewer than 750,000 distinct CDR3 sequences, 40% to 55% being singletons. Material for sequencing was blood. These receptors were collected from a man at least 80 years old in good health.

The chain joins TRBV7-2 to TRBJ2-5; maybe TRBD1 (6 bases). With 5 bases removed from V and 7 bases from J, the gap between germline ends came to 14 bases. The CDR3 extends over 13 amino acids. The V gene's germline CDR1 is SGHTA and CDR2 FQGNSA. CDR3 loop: CASSLWTEGTQYF. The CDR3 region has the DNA TGTGCCAGCAGCCTATGGACAGAGGGGACCCAGTACTTC.

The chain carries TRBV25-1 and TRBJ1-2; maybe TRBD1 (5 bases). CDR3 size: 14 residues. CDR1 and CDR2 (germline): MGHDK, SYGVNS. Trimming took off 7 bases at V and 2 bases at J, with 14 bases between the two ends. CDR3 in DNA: TGTGCCAGCACCGAATTTGGGGACAACTATGGCTACACCTTC. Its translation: CASTEFGDNYGYTF.

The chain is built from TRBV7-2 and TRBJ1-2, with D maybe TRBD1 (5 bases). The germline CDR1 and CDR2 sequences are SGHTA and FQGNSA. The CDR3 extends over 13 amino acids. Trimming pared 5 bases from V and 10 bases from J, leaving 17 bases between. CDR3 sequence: CASSIRRGIAYTF. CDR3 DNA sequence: TGTGCCAGCAGCATTCGGCGGGGGATCGCCTACACCTTC.

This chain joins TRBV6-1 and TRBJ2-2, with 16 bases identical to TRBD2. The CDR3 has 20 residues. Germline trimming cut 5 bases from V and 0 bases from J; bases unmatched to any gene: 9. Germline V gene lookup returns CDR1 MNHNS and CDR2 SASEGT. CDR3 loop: CASSTTLGLAGGPNTGELFF. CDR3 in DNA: TGTGCCAGCAGTACGACCCTGGGACTAGCGGGAGGGCCGAACACCGGGGAGCTGTTTTTT.

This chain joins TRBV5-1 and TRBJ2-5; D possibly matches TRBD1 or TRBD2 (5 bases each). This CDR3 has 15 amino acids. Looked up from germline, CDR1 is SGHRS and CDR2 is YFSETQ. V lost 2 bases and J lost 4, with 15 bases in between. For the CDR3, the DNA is TGCGCCAGCAGCTTCGAGCAGGGACGCGGAGAGACCCAGTACTTC. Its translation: CASSFEQGRGETQYF. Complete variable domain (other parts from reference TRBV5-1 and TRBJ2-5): KAGVTQTPRYLIKTRGQQVTLSCSPISGHRSVSWYQQTPGQGLQFLFEYFSETQRNKGNFPGRFSGRQFSNSRSEMNVSTLELGDSALYLCASSFEQGRGETQYFGPGTRLLVL.

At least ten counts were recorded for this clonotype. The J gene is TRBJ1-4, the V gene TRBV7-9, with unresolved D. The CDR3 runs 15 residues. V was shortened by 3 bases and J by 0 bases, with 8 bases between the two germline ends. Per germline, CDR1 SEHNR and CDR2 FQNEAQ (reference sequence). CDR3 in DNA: TGTGCCAGCAGCTTTCCGGGAACAACTAATGAAAAACTGTTTTTT. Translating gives CASSFPGTTNEKLFF.

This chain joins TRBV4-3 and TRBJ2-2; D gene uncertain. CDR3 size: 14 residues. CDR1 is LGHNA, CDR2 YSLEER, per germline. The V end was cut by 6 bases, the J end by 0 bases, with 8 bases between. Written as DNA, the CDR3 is TGCGCCAGCAGAATAGCAGCGAACACCGGGGAGCTGTTTTTT. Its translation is CASRIAANTGELFF.

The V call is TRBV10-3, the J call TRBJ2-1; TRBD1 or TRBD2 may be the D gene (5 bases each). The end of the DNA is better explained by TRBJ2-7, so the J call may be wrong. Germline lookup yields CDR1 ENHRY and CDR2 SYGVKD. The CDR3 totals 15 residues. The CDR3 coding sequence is TGTGCCATCAGTGAGGTGCAGGGCAAGACTAACGAGCAGTACTTC. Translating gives CAISEVQGKTNEQYF.

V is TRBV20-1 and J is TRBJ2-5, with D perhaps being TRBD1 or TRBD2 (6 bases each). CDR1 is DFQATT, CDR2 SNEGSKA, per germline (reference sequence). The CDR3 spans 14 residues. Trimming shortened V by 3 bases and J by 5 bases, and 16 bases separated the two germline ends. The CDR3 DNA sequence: TGCAGTGCTAGTTCTGAGGGGGGCCGCGAGACCCAGTACTTC. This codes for CSASSEGGRETQYF.

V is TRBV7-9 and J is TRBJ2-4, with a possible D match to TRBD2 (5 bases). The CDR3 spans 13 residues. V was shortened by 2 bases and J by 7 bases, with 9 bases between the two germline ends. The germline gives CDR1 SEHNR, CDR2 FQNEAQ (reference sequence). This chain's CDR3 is CASSLFGENIQYF. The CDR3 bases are TGTGCCAGCAGCTTATTCGGGGAGAACATTCAGTACTTC.

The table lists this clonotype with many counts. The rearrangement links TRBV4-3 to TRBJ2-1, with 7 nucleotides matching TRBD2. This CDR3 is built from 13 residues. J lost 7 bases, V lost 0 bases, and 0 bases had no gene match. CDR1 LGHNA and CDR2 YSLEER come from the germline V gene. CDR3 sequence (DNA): TGCGCCAGCAGCCAAGAGCGGGGGAATGAGCAGTTCTTC. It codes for CASSQERGNEQFF.

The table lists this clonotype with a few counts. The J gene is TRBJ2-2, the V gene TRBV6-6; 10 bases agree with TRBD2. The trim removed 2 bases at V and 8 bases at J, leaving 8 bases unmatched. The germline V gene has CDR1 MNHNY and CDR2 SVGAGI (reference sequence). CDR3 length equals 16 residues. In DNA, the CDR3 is TGTGCCAGCAGTTACCCTAGCGGGGGTGTCAGGGGGGAGCTGTTTTTT. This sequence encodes CASSYPSGGVRGELFF.

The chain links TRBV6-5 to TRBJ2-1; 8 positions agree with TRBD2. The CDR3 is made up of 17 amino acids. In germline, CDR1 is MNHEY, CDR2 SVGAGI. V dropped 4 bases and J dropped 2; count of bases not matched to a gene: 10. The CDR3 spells CASSFGSGVNPYNEQFF. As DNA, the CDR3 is TGTGCCAGCAGTTTCGGTAGCGGGGTGAACCCCTACAATGAGCAGTTCTTC.

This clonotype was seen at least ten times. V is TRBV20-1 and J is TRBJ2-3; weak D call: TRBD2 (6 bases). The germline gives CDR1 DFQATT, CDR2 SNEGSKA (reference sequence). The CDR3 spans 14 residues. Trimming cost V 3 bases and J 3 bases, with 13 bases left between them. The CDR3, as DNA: TGCAGTGCTAGGACTAGGGATTCTACAGATACGCAGTATTTT. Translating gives CSARTRDSTDTQYF.

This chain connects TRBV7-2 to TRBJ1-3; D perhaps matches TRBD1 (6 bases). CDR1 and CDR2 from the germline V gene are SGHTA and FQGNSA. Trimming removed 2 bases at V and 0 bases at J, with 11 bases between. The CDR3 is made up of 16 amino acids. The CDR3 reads CASSLMGGLSGNTIYF. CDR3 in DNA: TGTGCCAGCAGCTTAATGGGGGGCCTCTCTGGAAACACCATATATTTT.

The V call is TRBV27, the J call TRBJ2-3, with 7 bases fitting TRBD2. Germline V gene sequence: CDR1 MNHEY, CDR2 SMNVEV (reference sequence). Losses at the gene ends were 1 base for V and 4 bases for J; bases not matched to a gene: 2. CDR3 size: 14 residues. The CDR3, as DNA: TGTGCCAGCAGTTTATATGGGGGGGCAGATACGCAGTATTTT. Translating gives CASSLYGGADTQYF.

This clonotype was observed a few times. The CDR3 DNA reads as TGCAGTGCTAGATTGGGGCAGGTCGATGAAAAACTGTTTTTT. It encodes CSARLGQVDEKLFF. The J gene is TRBJ1-4, the V gene TRBV20-1, with D possibly matching TRBD1 (5 bases). The ends were cut back, 2 bases at V and 6 bases at J, with 13 bases in the middle. Germline CDR1 and CDR2: DFQATT and SNEGSKA (reference sequence). CDR3 length equals 14 residues.

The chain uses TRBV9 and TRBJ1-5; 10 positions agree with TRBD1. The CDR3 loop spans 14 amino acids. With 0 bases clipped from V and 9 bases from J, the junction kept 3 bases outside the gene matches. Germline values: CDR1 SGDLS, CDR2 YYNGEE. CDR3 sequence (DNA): TGTGCCAGCAGCGTAGAGGACAGGGGGGTGCCCCAGCATTTT. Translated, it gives CASSVEDRGVPQHF.

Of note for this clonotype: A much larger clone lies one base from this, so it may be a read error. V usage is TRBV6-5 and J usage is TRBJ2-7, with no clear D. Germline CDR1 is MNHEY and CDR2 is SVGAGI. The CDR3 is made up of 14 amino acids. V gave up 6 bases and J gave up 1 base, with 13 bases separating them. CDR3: CASSSGIGSYEQYF. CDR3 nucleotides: TGTGCCAGCAGCTCCGGCATTGGATCCTACGAGCAGTACTTC.

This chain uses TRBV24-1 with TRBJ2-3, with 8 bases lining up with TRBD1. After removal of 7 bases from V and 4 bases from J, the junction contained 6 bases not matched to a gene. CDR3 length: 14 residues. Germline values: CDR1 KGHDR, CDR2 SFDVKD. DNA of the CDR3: TGTGCCACCAGCCGACAGGGGCGGGCAGATACGCAGTATTTT. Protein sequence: CATSRQGRADTQYF.

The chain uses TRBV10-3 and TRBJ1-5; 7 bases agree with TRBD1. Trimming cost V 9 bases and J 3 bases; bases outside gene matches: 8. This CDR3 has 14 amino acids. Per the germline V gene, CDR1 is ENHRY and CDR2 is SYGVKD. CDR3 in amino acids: CAIQPGQLNQPQHF. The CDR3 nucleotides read TGTGCCATACAACCGGGACAGCTCAATCAGCCCCAGCATTTT.

This CDR3 reads CASSSRGAPFAGYTF. CDR3 nucleotides: TGCGCCAGCAGCTCACGCGGGGCCCCCTTTGCCGGCTACACCTTC. This chain connects TRBV4-3 to TRBJ1-2; a weak D match, TRBD1 (5 bases). The length of the CDR3 is 15 residues. Trimming took 5 bases from V and 8 from J, leaving 21 bases between them. The germline V gene encodes CDR1 LGHNA and CDR2 YSLEER.

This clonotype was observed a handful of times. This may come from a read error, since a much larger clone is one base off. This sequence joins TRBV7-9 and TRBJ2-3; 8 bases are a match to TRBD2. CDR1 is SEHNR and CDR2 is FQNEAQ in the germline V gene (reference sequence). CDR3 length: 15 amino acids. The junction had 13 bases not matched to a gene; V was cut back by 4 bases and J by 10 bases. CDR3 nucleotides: TGTGCCAGCAGCTCAACGACTAGCGAGGTCTTTGCGCAGTATTTT. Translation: CASSSTTSEVFAQYF.

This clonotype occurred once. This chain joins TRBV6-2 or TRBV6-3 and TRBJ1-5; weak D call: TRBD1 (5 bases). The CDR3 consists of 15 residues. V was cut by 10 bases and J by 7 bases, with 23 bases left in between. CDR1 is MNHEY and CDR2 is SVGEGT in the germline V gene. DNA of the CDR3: TGTGCCACCCAACACGGGGCCAGAGGAGGACAGCCCCAGCATTTT. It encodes CATQHGARGGQPQHF.

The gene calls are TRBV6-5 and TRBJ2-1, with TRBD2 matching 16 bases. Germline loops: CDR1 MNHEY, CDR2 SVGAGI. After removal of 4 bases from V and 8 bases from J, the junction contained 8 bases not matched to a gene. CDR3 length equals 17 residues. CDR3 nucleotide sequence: TGTGCCAGCAGTTCCGTATGGGGACTAGCGGGAGGGGATGAGCAGTTCTTC. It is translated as CASSSVWGLAGGDEQFF.

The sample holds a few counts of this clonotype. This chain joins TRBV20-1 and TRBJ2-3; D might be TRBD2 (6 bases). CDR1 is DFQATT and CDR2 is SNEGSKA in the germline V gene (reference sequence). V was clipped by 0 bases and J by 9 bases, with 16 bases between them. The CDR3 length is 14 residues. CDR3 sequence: CSARDVRTGGTQYF. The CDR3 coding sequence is TGCAGTGCTAGAGATGTAAGGACTGGGGGGACGCAGTATTTT.

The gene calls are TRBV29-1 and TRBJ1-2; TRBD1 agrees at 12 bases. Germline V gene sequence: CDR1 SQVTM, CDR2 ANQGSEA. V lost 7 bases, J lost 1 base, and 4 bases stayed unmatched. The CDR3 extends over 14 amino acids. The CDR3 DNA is TGCAGCGCAGGGACAGGGGGCAATAACTATGGCTACACCTTC. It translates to CSAGTGGNNYGYTF.

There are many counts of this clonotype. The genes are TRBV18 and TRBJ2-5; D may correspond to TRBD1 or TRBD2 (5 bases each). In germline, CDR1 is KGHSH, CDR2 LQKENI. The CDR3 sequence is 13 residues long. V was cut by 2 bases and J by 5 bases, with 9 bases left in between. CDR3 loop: CASSPEGFETQYF. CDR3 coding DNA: TGTGCCAGCTCACCAGAGGGGTTCGAGACCCAGTACTTC. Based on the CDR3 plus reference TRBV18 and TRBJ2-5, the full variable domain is NAGVMQNPRHLVRRRGQEARLRCSPMKGHSHVYWYRQLPEEGLKFMVYLQKENIIDESGMPKERFSAEFPKEGPSILRIQQVVRGDSAAYFCASSPEGFETQYFGPGTRLLVL.

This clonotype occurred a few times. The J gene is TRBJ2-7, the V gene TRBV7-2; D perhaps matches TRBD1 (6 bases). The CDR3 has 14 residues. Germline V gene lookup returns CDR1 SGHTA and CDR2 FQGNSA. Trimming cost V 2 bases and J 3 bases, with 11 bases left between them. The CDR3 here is CASSLQGWDYEQYF. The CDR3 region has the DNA TGTGCCAGCAGCTTACAGGGGTGGGACTACGAGCAGTACTTC.

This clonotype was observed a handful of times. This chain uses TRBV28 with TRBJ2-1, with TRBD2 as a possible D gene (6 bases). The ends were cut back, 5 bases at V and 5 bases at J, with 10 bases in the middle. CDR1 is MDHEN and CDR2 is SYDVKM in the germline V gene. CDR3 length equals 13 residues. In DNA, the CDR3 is TGTGCCAGCAGTGCCGGGGGAAACAATGAGCAGTTCTTC. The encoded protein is CASSAGGNNEQFF.

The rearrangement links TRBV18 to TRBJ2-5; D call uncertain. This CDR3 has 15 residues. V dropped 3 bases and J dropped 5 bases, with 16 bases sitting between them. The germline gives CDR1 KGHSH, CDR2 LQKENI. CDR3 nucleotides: TGTGCCAGCTCACCCTACATAGGTAAAGGGGAGACCCAGTACTTC. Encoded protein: CASSPYIGKGETQYF.

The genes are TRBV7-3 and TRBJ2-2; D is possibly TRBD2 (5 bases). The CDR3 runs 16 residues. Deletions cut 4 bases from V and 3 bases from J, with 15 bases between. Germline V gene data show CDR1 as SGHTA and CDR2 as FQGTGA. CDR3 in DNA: TGTGCCAGCAGCTACGACTATGGCCCTGACACCGGGGAGCTGTTTTTT. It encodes CASSYDYGPDTGELFF.